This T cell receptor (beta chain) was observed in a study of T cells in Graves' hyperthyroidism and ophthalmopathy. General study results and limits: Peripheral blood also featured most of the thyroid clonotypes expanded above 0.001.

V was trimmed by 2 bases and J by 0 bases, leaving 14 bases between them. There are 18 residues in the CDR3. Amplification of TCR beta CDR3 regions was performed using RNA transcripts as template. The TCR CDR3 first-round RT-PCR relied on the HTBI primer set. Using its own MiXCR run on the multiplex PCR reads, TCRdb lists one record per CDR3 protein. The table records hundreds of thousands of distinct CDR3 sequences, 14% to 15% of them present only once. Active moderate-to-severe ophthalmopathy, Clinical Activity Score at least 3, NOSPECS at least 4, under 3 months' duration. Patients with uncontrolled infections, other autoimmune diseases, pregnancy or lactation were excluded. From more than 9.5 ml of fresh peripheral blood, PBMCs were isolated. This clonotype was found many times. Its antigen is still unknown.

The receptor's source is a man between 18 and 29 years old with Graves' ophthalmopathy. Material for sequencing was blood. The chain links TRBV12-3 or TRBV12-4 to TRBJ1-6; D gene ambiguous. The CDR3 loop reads CASSLMYGSLSYNSPLHF. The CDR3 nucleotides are TGTGCCAGCAGTTTAATGTACGGCAGCCTCTCCTATAATTCACCCCTCCACTTT.